This TCR beta chain was identified during a study of T-cell memory formation after mild COVID-19. Study-wide context: The two donors had largely donor-specific TCR clusters.

The CDR3 runs 14 residues. Trimming removed 4 bases from V and 5 bases from J; junction bases left unmatched: 7. From germline, CDR1 is SEHNR and CDR2 FQNEAQ (reference sequence). This clonotype was observed a handful of times. Its antigen is as yet unknown. Study-wide points: Clones contracting across day 15 to 85 had a balanced CD4/CD8 profile; later expanding clones leaned CD4+. Those CD4+ clones that contracted were mainly in CM and EM (CD8+ ones in EMRA).

Constant-segment primers were used for 5'RACE, and the resulting TCR alpha and TCR beta cDNA libraries carried sample barcodes and UMIs. MiXCR was run by TCRdb on the 5' RACE reads, yielding one entry per CDR3 protein. The table records 55,000 to 75,000 distinct CDR3 sequences, roughly 25% of them present only once. The receptor comes from a man aged 18 to 30 who had mild COVID-19 (a few samples of this study predate the infection). Cell type and time point are not known. J is TRBJ2-5 and V is TRBV7-9; TRBD2 aligns across 7 bases. Sequenced input: PBMCs or a T cell subset sorted from them (not recorded which). The chain's CDR3 is CASSSGRREETQYF. In nucleotides, the CDR3 is TGTGCCAGCAGCTCGGGACGGCGGGAGGAGACCCAGTACTTC.